The T cell receptor (beta chain) described here comes from a study of vaccination and CD4 T cells after COVID-19. Treatment: roughly ten-day PBMC culture with coronavirus spike peptide pools or control peptides (ViraFEST assay). The Oncomine TCR Beta short-read assay was what sequenced the DNA obtained from cultured CD4+ T cells. Via MiXCR, TCRdb re-called the PCR reads, giving one row per CDR3 protein. Counted here are 12,000 to 15,000 distinct CDR3 sequences, less than 70% occurring once; the ten biggest clones make up around 10%. This clonotype has more than one count but fewer than ten. Its matching antigen is unknown. The V end was cut by 3 bases, the J end by 5 bases, with 22 bases between. The CDR3 sequence is 16 residues long. Germline V gene sequence: CDR1 DFQATT, CDR2 SNEGSKA (reference sequence).

The chain links TRBV20-1 to TRBJ1-2, with D perhaps TRBD1 (5 bases). The sequencing here drew on CD4+ T cells from blood, cultured in vitro, taken before SARS-CoV-2 vaccination. The origin of this receptor is a human donor who had recovered from COVID-19. For the CDR3, the DNA is TGCAGTGCTAGCCCCGTCCAGGGCCCGGCGATATATGGCTACACCTTC. Protein product: CSASPVQGPAIYGYTF.